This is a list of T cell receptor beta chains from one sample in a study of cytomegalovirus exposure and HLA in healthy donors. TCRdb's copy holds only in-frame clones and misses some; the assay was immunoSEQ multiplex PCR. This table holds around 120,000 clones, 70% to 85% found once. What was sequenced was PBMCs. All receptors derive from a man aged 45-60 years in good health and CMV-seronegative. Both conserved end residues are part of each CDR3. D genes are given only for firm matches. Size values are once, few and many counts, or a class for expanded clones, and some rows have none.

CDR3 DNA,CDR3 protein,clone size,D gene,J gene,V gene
TGTGCCAGCAGCCTCCTCCTAGCGGGGGGCACAGATACGCAGTATTTT,CASSLLLAGGTDTQYF,.,TRBD2,TRBJ2-3,TRBV5-5
TGTGCCAGCAGGGGGCCAGATACGCAGTATTTT,CASRGPDTQYF,.,.,TRBJ2-3,TRBV7-9
TGTGCCAGCAGCTTCCTAGCGGGGGGTTACAATGAGCAGTTCTTC,CASSFLAGGYNEQFF,.,TRBD2,TRBJ2-1,TRBV2
TGTGCCATCAGTGGTGGACTGCAGCAAGAGACCCAGTACTTC,CAISGGLQQETQYF,.,.,TRBJ2-5,TRBV10-3
TGCGCCAGCAGCAGTCTAGCGGGGGACACAGATACGCAGTATTTT,CASSSLAGDTDTQYF,.,TRBD2,TRBJ2-3,TRBV5-1
TGTGCTAGTGGTTTGGGACACTCTCAGACCCAGTACTTC,CASGLGHSQTQYF,.,.,TRBJ2-5,TRBV12-5
TGTGCCAGTAGTATTCGTGGGGGGGGGCAGCCCCAGCATTTT,CASSIRGGGQPQHF,.,.,TRBJ1-5,TRBV19
TGTGCCAGCAGTTTATCGCGAAACTCCTACGAGCAGTACTTC,CASSLSRNSYEQYF,.,.,TRBJ2-7,TRBV27
TGTGCCAGCAGCCATCCCGGCGAGGCCCAGCCGTTTTTT,CASSHPGEAQPFF,.,.,TRBJ1-4,TRBV6-6
TGTGCCAGCACCCGACAGGCTAACTATGGCTACACCTTC,CASTRQANYGYTF,.,.,TRBJ1-2,TRBV6-5
TGCGCCAGCAGCTTGTTGGGGACAGGATCTGGAAACACCATATATTTT,CASSLLGTGSGNTIYF,.,TRBD1,TRBJ1-3,TRBV5-1
TGTGCCAGCAGCGTGGACAGCCGGCGCGGGGAGCTGTTTTTT,CASSVDSRRGELFF,.,.,TRBJ2-2,TRBV5-6
TGTGCCAGCAGCACAGGGGGCGCGAACACTGAAGCTTTCTTT,CASSTGGANTEAFF,.,TRBD1,TRBJ1-1,TRBV28
TGCGCCAGCAGCCAAGGCATAGCGGGGGGTAGGTACGAGCAGTACTTC,CASSQGIAGGRYEQYF,.,TRBD2,TRBJ2-7,TRBV4-1
TGTGCCTGGCGGGACAGGGCGTCTAATGAAAAACTGTTTTTT,CAWRDRASNEKLFF,.,TRBD1,TRBJ1-4,TRBV30
TGTGCCAGCAGTGCCTTTAAGGGAGACAATCAGCCCCAGCATTTT,CASSAFKGDNQPQHF,few,.,TRBJ1-5,TRBV2
TGCGCCAGCAGCTTGGTGGGGGGAAGCACAGATACGCAGTATTTT,CASSLVGGSTDTQYF,.,.,TRBJ2-3,TRBV5-1
TGCGCCAGCAGACATGCGGGGGGAGAGCCCAACTATTCACCCCTCCACTTT,CASRHAGGEPNYSPLHF,.,.,TRBJ1-6,TRBV5-1
TGCAGCGTTGAAGATCGGGACAGGGGGCTCCCCGGGGAGCTGTTTTTT,CSVEDRDRGLPGELFF,few,TRBD1,TRBJ2-2,TRBV29-1
TGTGCCAGCAGGTCTGATCCGGGACAGGGTATCGGCTACACCTTC,CASRSDPGQGIGYTF,.,TRBD1,TRBJ1-2,TRBV5-4